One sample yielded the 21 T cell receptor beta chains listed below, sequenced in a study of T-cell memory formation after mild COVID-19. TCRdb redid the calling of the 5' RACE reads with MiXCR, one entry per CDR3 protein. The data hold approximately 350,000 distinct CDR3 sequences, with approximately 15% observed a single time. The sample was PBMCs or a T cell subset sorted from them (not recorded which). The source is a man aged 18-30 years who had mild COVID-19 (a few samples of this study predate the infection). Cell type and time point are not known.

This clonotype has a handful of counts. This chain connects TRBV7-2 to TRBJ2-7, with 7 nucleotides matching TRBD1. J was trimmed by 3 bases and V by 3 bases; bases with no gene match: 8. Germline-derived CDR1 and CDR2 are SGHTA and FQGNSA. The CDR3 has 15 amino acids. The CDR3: CASSLYRDSFYEQYV. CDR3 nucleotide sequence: TGTGCCAGCAGCTTGTACCGGGACAGTTTCTACGAGCAGTACGTC.

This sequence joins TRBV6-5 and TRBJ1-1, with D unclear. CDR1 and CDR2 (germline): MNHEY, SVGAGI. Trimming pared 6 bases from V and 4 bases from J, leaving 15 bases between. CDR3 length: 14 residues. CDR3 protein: CASRKEPAGTEAFF. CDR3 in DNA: TGTGCCAGCAGAAAGGAGCCGGCGGGCACTGAAGCTTTCTTT.

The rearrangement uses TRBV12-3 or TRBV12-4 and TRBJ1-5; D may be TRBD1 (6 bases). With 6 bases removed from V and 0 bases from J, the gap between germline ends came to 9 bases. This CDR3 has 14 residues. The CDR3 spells CASRRQDSNQPQHF. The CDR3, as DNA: TGTGCCAGCAGACGACAGGATAGCAATCAGCCCCAGCATTTT.

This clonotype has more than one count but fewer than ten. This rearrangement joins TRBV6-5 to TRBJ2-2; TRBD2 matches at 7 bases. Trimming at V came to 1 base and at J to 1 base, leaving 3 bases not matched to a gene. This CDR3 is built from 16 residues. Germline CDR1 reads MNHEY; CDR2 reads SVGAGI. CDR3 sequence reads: CASSYWIAGNTGELFF. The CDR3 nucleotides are TGTGCCAGCAGTTACTGGATAGCGGGGAACACCGGGGAGCTGTTTTTT.

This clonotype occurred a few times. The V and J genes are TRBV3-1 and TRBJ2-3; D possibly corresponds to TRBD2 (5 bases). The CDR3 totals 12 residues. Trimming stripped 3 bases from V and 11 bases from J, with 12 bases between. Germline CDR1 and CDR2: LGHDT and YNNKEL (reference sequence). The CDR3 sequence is CASSHTRDLQYF. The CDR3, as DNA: TGTGCCAGCAGCCACACCCGGGATTTGCAGTATTTT.

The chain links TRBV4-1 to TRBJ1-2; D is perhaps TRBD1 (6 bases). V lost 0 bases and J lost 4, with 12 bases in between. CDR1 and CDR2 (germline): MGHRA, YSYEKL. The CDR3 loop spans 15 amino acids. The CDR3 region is CASSQDLGQIYGYTF. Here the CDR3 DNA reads TGCGCCAGCAGCCAAGATCTGGGACAAATCTATGGCTACACCTTC.

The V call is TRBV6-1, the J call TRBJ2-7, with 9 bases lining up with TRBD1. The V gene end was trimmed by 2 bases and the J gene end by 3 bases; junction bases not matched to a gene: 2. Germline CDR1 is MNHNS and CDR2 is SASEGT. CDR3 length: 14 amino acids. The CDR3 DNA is TGTGCCAGCAGTGAATTGGGACAGGGCTACGAGCAGTACTTC. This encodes CASSELGQGYEQYF.

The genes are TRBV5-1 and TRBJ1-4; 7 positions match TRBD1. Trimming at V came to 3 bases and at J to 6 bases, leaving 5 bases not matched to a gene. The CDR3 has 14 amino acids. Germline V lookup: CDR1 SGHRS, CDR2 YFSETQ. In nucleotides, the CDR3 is TGCGCCAGCAGCTCGACAGGGAACGATGAAAAACTGTTTTTT. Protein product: CASSSTGNDEKLFF.

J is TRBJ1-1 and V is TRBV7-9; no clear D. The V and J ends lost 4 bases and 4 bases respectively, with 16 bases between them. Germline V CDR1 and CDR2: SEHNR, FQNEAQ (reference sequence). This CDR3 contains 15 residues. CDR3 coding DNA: TGTGCCAGCAGCTCTCCCCCTGGGGATATCACTGAAGCTTTCTTT. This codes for CASSSPPGDITEAFF.

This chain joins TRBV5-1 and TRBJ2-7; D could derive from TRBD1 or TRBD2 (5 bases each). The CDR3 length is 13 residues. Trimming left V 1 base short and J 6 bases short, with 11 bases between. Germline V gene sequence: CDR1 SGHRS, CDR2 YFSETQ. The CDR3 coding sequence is TGCGCCAGCAGCTTGAACGGGGCTGGCGAGCAGTACGTC. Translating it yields CASSLNGAGEQYV.

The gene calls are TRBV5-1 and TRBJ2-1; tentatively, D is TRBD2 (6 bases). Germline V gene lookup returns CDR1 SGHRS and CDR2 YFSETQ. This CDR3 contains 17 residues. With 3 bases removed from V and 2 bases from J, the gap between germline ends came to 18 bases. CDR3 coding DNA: TGCGCCAGCAGCTGGCGCCCGGACACTAGCACCTACAATGAGCAGTTCTTC. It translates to CASSWRPDTSTYNEQFF.

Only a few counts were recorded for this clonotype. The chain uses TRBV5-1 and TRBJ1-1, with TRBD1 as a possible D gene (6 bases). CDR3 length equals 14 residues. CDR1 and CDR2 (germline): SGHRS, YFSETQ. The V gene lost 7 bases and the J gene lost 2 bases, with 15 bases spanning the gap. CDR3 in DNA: TGCGCCAGCCTACCCGTGGGGACAAACACTGAAGCTTTCTTT. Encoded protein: CASLPVGTNTEAFF.

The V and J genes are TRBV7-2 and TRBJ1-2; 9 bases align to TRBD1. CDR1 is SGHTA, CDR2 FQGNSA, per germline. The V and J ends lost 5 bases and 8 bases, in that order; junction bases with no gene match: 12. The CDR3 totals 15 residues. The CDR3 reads CASSLRDREGGGYTF. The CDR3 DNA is TGTGCCAGCAGCCTAAGGGACAGGGAAGGTGGAGGCTACACCTTC.

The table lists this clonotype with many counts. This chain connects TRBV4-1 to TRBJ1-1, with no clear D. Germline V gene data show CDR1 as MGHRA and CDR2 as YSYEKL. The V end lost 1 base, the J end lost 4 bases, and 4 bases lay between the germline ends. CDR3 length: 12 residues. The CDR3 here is CASSQVSTEAFF. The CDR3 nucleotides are TGCGCCAGCAGCCAAGTAAGCACTGAAGCTTTCTTT.

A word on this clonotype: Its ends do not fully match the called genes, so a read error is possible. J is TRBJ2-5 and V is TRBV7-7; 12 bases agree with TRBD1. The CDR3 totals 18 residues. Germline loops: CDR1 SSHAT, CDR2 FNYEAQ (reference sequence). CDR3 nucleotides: TGTGCTAGCAGCCTGGCCGGGACAGGGGGCCCGTACCAAGAGACCCAGTACTTC. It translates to CASSLAGTGGPYQETQYF.

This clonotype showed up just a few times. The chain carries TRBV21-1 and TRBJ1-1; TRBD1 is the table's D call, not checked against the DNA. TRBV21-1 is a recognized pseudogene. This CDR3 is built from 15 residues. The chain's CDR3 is CASSKRQNLNTEAFF. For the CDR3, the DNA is TGTGCCAGCAGCAAAAGACAGAACTTGAACACTGAAGCTTTCTTT.

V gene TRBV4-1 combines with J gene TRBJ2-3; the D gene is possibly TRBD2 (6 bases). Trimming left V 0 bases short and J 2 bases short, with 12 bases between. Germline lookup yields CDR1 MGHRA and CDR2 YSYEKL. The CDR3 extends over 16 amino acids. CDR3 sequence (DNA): TGCGCCAGCAGCCAAGAGGGACTCCCAAACACAGATACGCAGTATTTT. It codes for CASSQEGLPNTDTQYF.

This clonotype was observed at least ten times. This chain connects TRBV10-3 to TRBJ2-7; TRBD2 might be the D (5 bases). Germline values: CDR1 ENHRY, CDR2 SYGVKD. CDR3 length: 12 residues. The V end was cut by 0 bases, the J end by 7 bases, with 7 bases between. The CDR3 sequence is CAISESTGEQYF. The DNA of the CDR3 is TGTGCCATCAGTGAGTCTACGGGGGAGCAGTACTTC.

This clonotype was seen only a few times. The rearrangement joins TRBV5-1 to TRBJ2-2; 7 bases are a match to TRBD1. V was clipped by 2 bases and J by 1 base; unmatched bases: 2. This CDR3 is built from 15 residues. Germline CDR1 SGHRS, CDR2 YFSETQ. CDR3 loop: CASSFRGLNTGELFF. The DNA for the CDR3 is TGCGCCAGCAGCTTTAGGGGGCTGAACACCGGGGAGCTGTTTTTT.

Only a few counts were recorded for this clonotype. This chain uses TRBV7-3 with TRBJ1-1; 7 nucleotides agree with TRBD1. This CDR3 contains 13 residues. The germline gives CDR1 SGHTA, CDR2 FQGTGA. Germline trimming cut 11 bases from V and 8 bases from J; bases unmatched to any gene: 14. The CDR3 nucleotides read TGTGCCGTCAGCTTAATGGCAGGGGGAGAAGCTTTCTTT. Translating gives CAVSLMAGGEAFF.

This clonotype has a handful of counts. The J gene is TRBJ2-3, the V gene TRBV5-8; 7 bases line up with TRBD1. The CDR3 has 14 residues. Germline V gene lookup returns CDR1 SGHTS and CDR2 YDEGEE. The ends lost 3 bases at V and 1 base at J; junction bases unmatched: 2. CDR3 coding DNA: TGTGCCAGCAGCTACAGGGGTCGCACAGATACGCAGTATTTT. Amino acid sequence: CASSYRGRTDTQYF.